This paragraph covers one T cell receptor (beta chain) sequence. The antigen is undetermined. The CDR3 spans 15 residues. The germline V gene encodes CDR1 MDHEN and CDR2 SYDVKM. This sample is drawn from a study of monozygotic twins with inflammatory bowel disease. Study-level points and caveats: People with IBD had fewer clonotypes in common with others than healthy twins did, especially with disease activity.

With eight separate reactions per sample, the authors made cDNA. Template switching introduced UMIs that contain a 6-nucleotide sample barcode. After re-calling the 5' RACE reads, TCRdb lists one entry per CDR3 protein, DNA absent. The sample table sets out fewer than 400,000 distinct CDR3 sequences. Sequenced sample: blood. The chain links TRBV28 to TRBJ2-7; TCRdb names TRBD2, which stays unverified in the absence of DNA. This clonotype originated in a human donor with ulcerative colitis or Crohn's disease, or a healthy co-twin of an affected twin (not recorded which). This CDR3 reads CASSSGGRDSYEQYF.